The clone carrying this TCR beta chain came up many times. All patients reached thyroid surgery having received no treatment beforehand. CDR1 and CDR2 from the germline V gene are SGHTA and FQGNSA. The CDR3 length is 15 residues. Trimming pared 3 bases from V and 4 bases from J, leaving 13 bases between. The entry originates in a study of metastatic and nonmetastatic thyroid tumors. TCRdb re-analyzed the PCR reads using MiXCR. The sample holds under 100,000 clones, roughly 8.6% seen once. This TCR was recovered from a female donor with papillary thyroid cancer or a benign thyroid nodule (not recorded which). Some clones in this sample may be carry-over from other donors' samples. Sample: blood. The chain joins TRBV7-2 to TRBJ1-3; weak D call: TRBD1 (5 bases). CDR3 region: CASSLTVTYGNTIYF. CDR3 DNA: TGTGCCAGCAGCTTGACAGTCACATACGGAAACACCATATATTTT. Full variable domain (remainder filled in from reference TRBV7-2 and TRBJ1-3): GAGVSQSPSNKVTEKGKDVELRCDPISGHTALYWYRQSLGQGLEFLIYFQGNSAPDKSGLPSDRFSAERTGGSVSTLTIQRTQQEDSAVYLCASSLTVTYGNTIYFGEGSWLTVV.